This TCR beta chain was recovered during a study of early T cells in non-severe SARS-CoV-2 infection. TCRdb re-called the 5' RACE reads through MiXCR, storing one row per CDR3 protein. The table includes fewer than 75,000 distinct CDR3 sequences, just over 20% detected once. The V end lost 2 bases, the J end lost 5 bases, and 4 bases lay between the germline ends. Germline CDR1 is KGHDR and CDR2 is SFDVKD. CDR3 length equals 12 residues. The sequence derives from an adult who was a healthcare worker with PCR-confirmed SARS-CoV-2 infection or an uninfected control (not recorded which). The chain combines TRBV24-1 with TRBJ2-3; D remains ambiguous. Material: whole blood, obtained at baseline. The CDR3 here is CATSDWGDTQYF. CDR3 sequence (DNA): TGTGCCACCAGTGATTGGGGAGATACGCAGTATTTT.